The following is a TCR beta chain sequence with its context. The data originate from a study of shared clonotypes between healthy human individuals. This table comes from immunoSEQ multiplex PCR, and its TCRdb copy is limited to in-frame clones, with some not included. The sample comprises around 700,000 clones, over 65% of which are singletons, and more than 1.5% rests with the top ten. Investigators divided CD4+ cells into CD45RA+ naive and CD45RA-negative memory subsets. The TCR sequence derives from a woman aged 30 to 39 in good health. The sample was memory CD4+ T cells sorted from blood. Indicated subset: CD45RA-negative fraction.

In DNA, the CDR3 is TGTGCCAGGGGGCTTAACACCGGGGAGCTGTTTTTT. This codes for CARGLNTGELFF. The chain links TRBV28 to TRBJ2-2; possibly TRBD1 for D (5 bases). There are 12 residues in the CDR3. Germline CDR1 reads MDHEN; CDR2 reads SYDVKM. Trimming cost V 9 bases and J 2 bases, with 7 bases left between them.